This record concerns one T cell receptor (beta chain) sequence. The data stem from a study of blood T cell repertoires in COVID-19. About the study: Acute-phase and convalescent COVID-19 samples originated in the United States, Italy and Spain. PBMCs, B-cell-depleted T cells, or T cells were the source of the cDNA or gDNA that made up the material.

Sequencing was performed with immunoSEQ multiplex PCR; in TCRdb, only in-frame clones are kept and a portion is missing. The sample has approximately 300,000 clones, 89% seen once; the top ten hold about 6.8%. This TCR was recovered from a man between 18 and 35 years old who had recovered from COVID-19. What was sequenced was peripheral blood.

The CDR3 is CASSHKLRDSYNEQFF. As DNA, the CDR3 is TGCGCCAGCAGCCACAAACTGCGGGATTCCTACAATGAGCAGTTCTTC. J is TRBJ2-1 and V is TRBV4-1; the D gene is possibly TRBD2 (6 bases). CDR3 length: 16 amino acids. Germline loops: CDR1 MGHRA, CDR2 YSYEKL. V was clipped by 3 bases and J by 1 base, with 13 bases between them.